The entry below gives a single TCR beta chain sequence along with its context. Authors' processing steps: For nucleated cells, counts were estimated from reference gene primer amplification. Produced via immunoSEQ multiplex PCR; TCRdb's table is partial and in-frame only. The V and J calls and clone size come from that table; D and trimming were worked out from the DNA. The sample gives tens of thousands of clones, more than 85% of which show up once; 2% to 2.5% is in the top ten. The trim removed 5 bases at V and 5 bases at J, leaving 9 bases unmatched. Germline CDR1 SGHNT, CDR2 YENEEA. The CDR3 totals 15 residues. The data belong to a study of blood T cell repertoires in COVID-19.

Specimen: peripheral blood. This clonotype was obtained from a man aged 60 to 75 with acute or convalescent COVID-19. This chain connects TRBV11-3 to TRBJ2-1, with 7 bases identical to TRBD2. The chain's CDR3 is CASSLWSSGNNEQFF. CDR3 DNA: TGTGCCAGCAGCCTGTGGTCTAGCGGAAACAATGAGCAGTTCTTC.